This T cell receptor beta chain came from a study of vaccination and CD4 T cells after COVID-19. Background on the study: In the convalescent cohort, there were six males and four females, two of them Hispanic. Cells were stimulated with overlapping spike peptide pools from SARS-CoV-2, HCoV-NL63, HCoV-OC43 and HCoV-229E.

A note on this clonotype: Its antigen is as yet unknown.

With the Oncomine TCR Beta short-read assay, DNA from cultured CD4+ T cells was sequenced. MiXCR, run by TCRdb on the PCR reads, gives a single entry per CDR3 protein. The sample yields 20,000 to 25,000 distinct CDR3 sequences, around 43% seen once. Specified treatment: approximately 11-day PBMC culture with coronavirus spike peptide pools or control peptides (ViraFEST assay). Trimming took off 3 bases at V and 5 bases at J, with 14 bases between the two ends. The CDR3 runs 15 residues. Germline assignment: CDR1 LNHDA and CDR2 SQIVND (reference sequence). Study conclusions and caveats: Median SARS-CoV-2-reactive clonotype numbers went from 21 to 38; this increase was not significant.

The TCR originated in a human donor who received a COVID-19 vaccine. V gene TRBV19 combines with J gene TRBJ2-1, with D possibly matching TRBD1 (6 bases). Sequenced here: CD4+ T cells from blood, cultured in vitro, sampled before SARS-CoV-2 vaccination. CDR3 sequence reads: CASSIRPGADNEQFF. The CDR3 DNA follows: TGTGCCAGTAGTATTCGACCAGGGGCGGACAATGAGCAGTTCTTC.